This T cell receptor beta chain originates from a study of beta chain features in type 1 diabetes. Study conclusions and caveats: When cDNA is sequenced, cells with high TCR expression could be over-represented. Reduced insertions and increased deletions marked VDJ junctions in type 1 diabetes patients. HLA effects on TCRB rearrangement stayed unresolved here. For Type 1 diabetes patients, all four CD4+ subsets carried TCRB CDR3s that were moderately but significantly shorter.

Since all of the isolated RNA was reverse transcribed, expressed TCRB transcripts were what got sequenced. Clones were sequenced by immunoSEQ multiplex PCR, and TCRdb holds only the in-frame ones, with some missing. The sample contains 300,000 to 350,000 clones, 13% of which appear only once. This clone was seen only a few times. What it binds is unknown. This receptor was taken from a woman aged 18-29 years with type 1 diabetes. Sequenced: naive CD4+ T cells from blood.

The chain's CDR3 is CASSLGDRALHV. CDR3 coding DNA: TGTGCCAGCAGCTTAGGGGACAGGGCCCTCCACGTC. The chain is built from TRBV7-9 and TRBJ2-7, with 9 bases that match TRBD1. This CDR3 has 12 amino acids. The V gene's germline CDR1 is SEHNR and CDR2 FQNEAQ (reference sequence).